Presented here are 17 T cell receptor beta chains from one specimen sequenced in a study of cytomegalovirus exposure and HLA in healthy donors. PCR involved 60 Vbeta and 13 Jbeta primers. Libraries were prepared by immunoSEQ multiplex PCR; TCRdb keeps only in-frame clonotypes and omits some of them. The sample records some 160,000 clones, around 80% being singletons. The sample comprised PBMCs. These receptors were taken from a male donor in good health and CMV-seropositive.

V usage is TRBV27 and J usage is TRBJ2-1, with TRBD2 matching 8 bases. The CDR3 is 16 residues long. The V and J ends lost 8 bases and 2 bases, in that order; junction bases with no gene match: 11. CDR1 and CDR2 (germline): MNHEY, SMNVEV (reference sequence). The CDR3 DNA sequence: TGTGCCAGCTCCCGGGGTTTAGCGGGAACCTACAATGAGCAGTTCTTC. Amino acids: CASSRGLAGTYNEQFF.

This clone was counted a single time. The genes are TRBV6-6 and TRBJ1-1; the D gene is possibly TRBD1 (6 bases). The germline V gene encodes CDR1 MNHNY and CDR2 SVGAGI (reference sequence). Between the trimmed V and J ends, which lost 8 bases and 4 bases, there was a span of 17 bases. CDR3 length: 14 amino acids. CDR3 amino acids: CASLVEDRITEAFF. The CDR3 DNA sequence: TGTGCCAGCCTCGTCGAGGACAGAATCACTGAAGCTTTCTTT.

This sequence joins TRBV19 and TRBJ2-2; 13 bases are shared with TRBD2. Trimming took 1 base from V and 4 from J; bases not matched to a gene: 9. Germline CDR1 and CDR2: LNHDA and SQIVND (reference sequence). The CDR3 is 19 residues long. CDR3 coding DNA: TGTGCCAGTAGTATAGTTGGACTAGCGGGAGTATCTGGCACCGGGGAGCTGTTTTTT. This gives the protein CASSIVGLAGVSGTGELFF.

This clone was detected only once. The V gene is TRBV5-5, the J gene TRBJ2-7, with TRBD2 identical over 13 bases. Germline V gene lookup returns CDR1 SGHKS and CDR2 YYEKEE (reference sequence). The trim removed 4 bases at V and 7 bases at J, leaving 8 bases unmatched. The CDR3 covers 15 residues. CDR3 coding DNA: TGTGCCAGCAGCATCAGGACTAGCGGGAGAGGGGAGCAGTACTTC. Residues: CASSIRTSGRGEQYF.

This chain joins TRBV29-1 and TRBJ2-7; TRBD1 is a possible D gene (6 bases). This CDR3 spans 14 amino acids. Germline V gene sequence: CDR1 SQVTM, CDR2 ANQGSEA. Trimming removed 7 bases from V and 0 bases from J, with 16 bases in between. Written as DNA, the CDR3 is TGCAGCGCAGCAGGGGTCCAAAACTCCTACGAGCAGTACTTC. Its translation is CSAAGVQNSYEQYF.

The rearrangement links TRBV6-6 to TRBJ2-7; D is ambiguous. The CDR3 is made up of 11 amino acids. Germline-derived CDR1 and CDR2 are MNHNY and SVGAGI (reference sequence). Trimming stripped 5 bases from V and 3 bases from J, with 5 bases between. The CDR3 nucleotides read TGTGCCAGCAGTAATCACTACGAGCAGTACTTC. Amino acid sequence: CASSNHYEQYF.

The chain carries TRBV29-1 and TRBJ1-1, with TRBD1 matching 7 bases. V was clipped by 3 bases and J by 1 base; unmatched bases: 8. The CDR3 contains 15 residues. CDR1 is SQVTM, CDR2 ANQGSEA, per germline. In DNA form, the CDR3 reads TGCAGCGTTGACGAATTGGGACAGAAGAACACTGAAGCTTTCTTT. Amino acids: CSVDELGQKNTEAFF.

This rearrangement joins TRBV27 to TRBJ2-5, with D possibly being TRBD1 (6 bases). The J call is doubtful: the DNA matches TRBJ2-7 better. Germline V gene data show CDR1 as MNHEY and CDR2 as SMNVEV (reference sequence). CDR3 length: 14 residues. As DNA, the CDR3 is TGTGCCAGCAGTTCACAGGGCATAAGGTACGAGCAGTACTTC. Its protein product is CASSSQGIRYEQYF.

The chain carries TRBV27 and TRBJ1-5; the match to TRBD1 covers 7 bases. The CDR3 runs to 17 residues. Losses at the gene ends were 5 bases for V and 4 bases for J; bases not matched to a gene: 14. Germline V gives CDR1 MNHEY, CDR2 SMNVEV (reference sequence). CDR3 in amino acids: CASSLYSGTAGNQPQHF. The CDR3 DNA sequence: TGTGCCAGCAGTCTCTACTCAGGGACAGCAGGTAATCAGCCCCAGCATTTT.

The J gene is TRBJ2-5, the V gene TRBV2; perhaps TRBD2 as D (6 bases). Looked up from germline, CDR1 is SNHLY and CDR2 is FYNNEI. The V end lost 10 bases, the J end lost 5 bases, and 14 bases lay between the germline ends. This CDR3 has 12 residues. The CDR3 nucleotides read TGTGCCACAAAGGAGAGCGGGGAGACCCAGTACTTC. Its translation: CATKESGETQYF. Drawing the rest from reference TRBV2 and TRBJ2-5, the complete variable domain is EPEVTQTPSHQVTQMGQEVILRCVPISNHLYFYWYRQILGQKVEFLVSFYNNEISEKSEIFDDQFSVERPDGSNFTLKIRSTKLEDSAMYFCATKESGETQYFGPGTRLLVL.

The rearrangement uses TRBV5-6 and TRBJ1-4; 7 bases are shared with TRBD1. Germline V gene data show CDR1 as SGHDT and CDR2 as YYEEEE. The CDR3 has 14 residues. Trimming removed 6 bases from V and 8 bases from J; junction bases left unmatched: 10. The CDR3 protein is CASNLQGGWEKLFF. CDR3 coding DNA: TGTGCCAGCAACCTTCAGGGGGGTTGGGAAAAACTGTTTTTT.

The chain employs TRBV13 and TRBJ1-4; TRBD1 matches at 8 bases. Germline lookup yields CDR1 PRHDT and CDR2 FYEKMQ (reference sequence). Trimming removed 3 bases from V and 7 bases from J; junction bases left unmatched: 4. The CDR3 totals 14 residues. This chain's CDR3 is CASSFFDRGEKLFF. The CDR3 nucleotides are TGTGCCAGCAGCTTCTTCGACAGGGGTGAAAAACTGTTTTTT.

This clone was counted between two and nine times. The chain is built from TRBV28 and TRBJ1-1; the D gene is possibly TRBD1 (5 bases). V lost 4 bases, J lost 4 bases, and 10 bases lay in between. Germline V gives CDR1 MDHEN, CDR2 SYDVKM. The CDR3 totals 13 residues. CDR3 in amino acids: CASSSGGGTEAFF. DNA of the CDR3: TGTGCCAGCAGTTCTGGGGGGGGCACTGAAGCTTTCTTT.

The chain recombines TRBV30 with TRBJ2-6, with D perhaps TRBD1 (6 bases). Germline lookup yields CDR1 GTSNPN and CDR2 SVGIG (reference sequence). The CDR3 length is 15 residues. V was clipped by 5 bases and J by 0 bases, with 11 bases between them. The CDR3 sequence is CAWGGGSSGANVLTF. The CDR3 nucleotides read TGTGCCTGGGGTGGGGGCAGCTCTGGGGCCAACGTCCTGACTTTC.

The chain has TRBV13 and TRBJ1-3, with D maybe TRBD1 (6 bases). The CDR3 is 14 residues long. Trimming shortened V by 2 bases and J by 4 bases, and 9 bases separated the two germline ends. Germline assignment: CDR1 PRHDT and CDR2 FYEKMQ (reference sequence). CDR3 DNA: TGTGCCAGCAGCTTACGTACAGGGGGAAACACCATATATTTT. Translation: CASSLRTGGNTIYF.

The CDR3 here is CASGTAYGYTF. The CDR3 bases are TGTGCCAGCGGGACAGCCTATGGCTACACCTTC. The genes are TRBV27 and TRBJ1-2; 7 bases fit TRBD1. This CDR3 region has 11 residues. Trimming cost V 8 bases and J 4 bases; bases outside gene matches: 1. The V gene's germline CDR1 is MNHEY and CDR2 SMNVEV (reference sequence).

The chain recombines TRBV6-1 with TRBJ2-7; 7 nucleotides line up with TRBD2. This CDR3 comprises 17 residues. V shed 2 bases and J 0 bases; nucleotides not matched to a gene: 10. Per germline, CDR1 MNHNS and CDR2 SASEGT. Written as DNA, the CDR3 is TGTGCCAGCAGTGAACCCCGATGGAGCGGGGCCTCCTACGAGCAGTACTTC. This sequence encodes CASSEPRWSGASYEQYF.